This T cell receptor (beta chain) was recorded in a study of cytomegalovirus exposure and HLA in healthy donors (dated by TCRdb to the late 2010s). For the study in its entirety: In an earlier analysis of some 550 of the donors, 276 Gb of sequence data and roughly 100 million unique TCR beta sequences from about 190 million T cells were reported. In an earlier analysis of several hundred of the donors, high-throughput TCR beta sequencing was used to judge whether each TCR beta V gene segment behaved as functional or pseudogenic. Of the 350 to 450 genotyped donors, more than 75% were placed in the genetic ancestry cluster associated with self-reported Caucasian donors. Donor age, sex, ethnicity and CMV serostatus were collected together with the repertoire data. Rather than drawing on any new phenotypic data, the later analysis identified candidate immune exposures from TCR beta sequences and the way those sequences occurred across donors. A later genetic analysis used genome-wide SNP genotypes for about 55% of the 666 donors, treating that subset as a discovery cohort. The T cell repertoires of some 670 subjects were profiled by immunosequencing and related to cytomegalovirus serostatus. Along with the approximately 650-subject first cohort, a separate validation cohort of 120 different subjects was used. Typing coverage differed by locus: A, B, C, DRB1 and DQB1 were typed in about 620-640 donors, DQA1 in 522, DPA1 in some 600, and DPB1 in 450 to 490. High-throughput TCR immunosequencing, statistical association of individual TCRs with disease status, and machine learning were combined to predict cytomegalovirus infection status. The study was designed to test whether signatures of past pathogen exposure could be identified by cataloging public T cell receptors. Among a few hundred genotyped donors of the cohort, an average of about 240,000 unique TCR beta nucleotide sequences were sequenced per donor, roughly 18% of them non-productive. Class I and class II HLA loci were covered by the typing at four-digit resolution. A later analysis re-examined previously published TCR beta repertoires from over 500 donors and added high-resolution HLA genotyping to investigate patterns of TCR occurrence. Approximately 310 gigabases of sequencing data and around 90 million unique TCR sequences made up an early release that covered roughly 670 HLA-typed donors. All discovery cohort repertoires had been generated on a single sequencing platform. Several DR-DQ haplotypes were treated as single units for association and clustering because of strong linkage in the cohort.

Remarks on this clone: The antigen this receptor binds is unknown. Per-nucleotide qualities are absent, and no much larger clonotype sits a single base away.

Cut back by 4 bases and 6 bases, the V and J ends lie 10 bases apart. From the cysteine through the phenylalanine, the CDR3 covers 13 amino acids. Left in the record is the CDR3 DNA by itself, 39 bases read in frame from the first base. Via the germline V gene, CDR1 is SNHLY and CDR2 FYNNEI. The study at large found these results: While some public TCRs were present in many individuals, most TCR sequences turned up only very rarely across donors. In vitro tests confirmed that a few of the cytomegalovirus-associated TCR beta chains recognize cytomegalovirus antigens. In an earlier analysis of several hundred of the donors, most TCR beta V segments were observed in productive rearrangements about 90% or about 30% of the time, broadly matching IMGT annotations. Some IMGT-functional V segments, including TRBV6-2 and TRBV6-3, could not be told apart with the 87-base-pair reads, so those segments were excluded. In a later analysis, HLA-associated TCR beta chains showed more clonal expansion and lower generation probabilities than non-associated chains that were equally common. The only immune exposure information available for the cohort was CMV serostatus. A later analysis found that most CMV-associated TCR beta chains appeared HLA-restricted, with HLA associations seemingly driven largely by CMV exposure. At a false discovery rate of 0.05, a later analysis linked fewer than 20,000 TCR beta sequences to specific HLA alleles. A cluster of highly shared sequence variants was judged likely to represent a technical artifact of the sequencing pipeline. A further reported finding was that TCR beta sequences accurately predicted the HLA-A and HLA-B alleles for most subjects in the first cohort. According to a later analysis, parvovirus B19, influenza, CMV and Epstein-Barr virus appeared linked to several top co-occurrence clusters. Linkage disequilibrium might explain the correlated functional status among segregating V segments, but an unknown experimental factor could not be ruled out. Sequencing depth was assumed to be roughly uniform across donors in the presence/absence analyses, though that assumption may not hold. According to a later genetic analysis, donors in an Asian-associated ancestry cluster had fewer N-insertions in productive TCRs than the approximately 700-donor mean. Strong co-occurrence of HLA alleles, especially DR and DQ, made assigning TCR associations to individual alleles difficult. Because counts were too low, about 15 rarely observed V segments, including chromosome 9 orphons, were left out of the earlier analysis of several hundred of the donors. Because HLA typing was missing for some donors at each locus, association tests included only the typed subset. In a later genetic analysis, a missense DCLRE1C variant was associated with V-gene and J-gene trimming of TCR beta chains, and the association was replicated in an independent cohort. In both the original and validation cohorts, the classifier was reported to diagnose cytomegalovirus status with high specificity and sensitivity. In this cohort, only TCR beta chains were sequenced, and detectable features were limited by the absence of alpha or paired-chain data. A total of fewer than 200 TCR beta chains were listed by the study as associated with cytomegalovirus. It was suggested by the authors that the approach could potentially be generalized to other disease states and immunological phenotypes. A later analysis found that TCR association rates varied across HLA loci, with DRB1 alleles showing the most associated TCRs and HLA-C alleles the fewest.

The method was the immunoSEQ multiplex PCR assay. The multiplex PCR relied on a mix of 60 forward primers for TCR Vbeta segments and 13 reverse primers for TCR Jbeta segments. The CDR3 region of rearranged TCR beta genes was amplified from genomic DNA by a multiplex PCR assay. The amplified TCR beta libraries were sequenced on the Illumina HiSeq System as 87-base-pair reads. Per the source publication's procedure: A later analysis tallied roughly 80 million unique TCR beta chains across the 660 or so repertoires, and some 10 million of those chains were shared by two or more donors. Raw reads were error-corrected and collapsed into unique sequences by a nearest-neighbor algorithm in which closely related sequences were merged to remove PCR and sequencing errors. CDR3 sequences were aligned to IMGT reference sequences to assign V, D and J gene segments. For a sequence to be retained, a match of at least six nucleotides was required to both a V gene segment and a J gene segment. Rearrangements were classified as productive when the CDR3 lacked stop codons and remained in frame with V and J, and all other rearrangements were classified as non-productive. Following IMGT convention, CDR3 was defined as the stretch from the second conserved V-encoded cysteine to the conserved J-encoded phenylalanine. The earlier analysis of about 560 of the donors excluded any sequence lacking an unambiguous match to a single V gene segment. An earlier analysis of several hundred of the donors classified V segments as functional when productive rearrangements were above 56.7% and as segregating when the standard deviation between donors was above 5%. A statistical classification framework was built to diagnose cytomegalovirus status from the catalog of TCR beta chain sequences. In a later analysis, TCR nucleotide sequences were compared against IMGT/GENE-DB human TR gene sequences so that V and J genes could be assigned. In a later analysis, CDR3 sequences and most-parsimonious VDJ recombination scenarios were assigned using the TCRdist pipeline. In a later analysis, each TCR beta chain was defined by its CDR3 amino acid sequence together with its V-gene family, and reads without a unique V-gene family were excluded. In a later analysis, 450 to 600 highly shared, low-generation-probability nucleotide sequences were removed to address suspected cross-contamination and a sequencing artifact. A later analysis calculated a clonal expansion index for each public chain from normalized within-repertoire ranks of inferred template counts. A later analysis computed generation probabilities with a VDJ recombination model fitted to out-of-frame rearrangements, and checked the results against IGoR. In a later analysis, hypergeometric tests were used to score TCR-TCR, TCR-HLA and TCR-CMV co-occurrence, with a repertoire-size bias correction applied to TCR pairs. False discovery rates were estimated in a later analysis by permuting HLA or CMV assignments 20 times. In a later analysis, co-occurring TCRs were grouped with DBSCAN, and TCRdist sequence similarity was added when clustering was performed within HLA-allele-positive subsets. Repertoires with fewer than 30,000 or more than 120,000 public chains, plus five repertoires with anomalous nucleotide sharing, were excluded from co-occurrence clustering. TCRdb took over this immuneACCESS table, retaining in-frame rearrangements with V and J assigned. Such tables are incomplete; in checked studies, under half of the missing clones stem from an unresolved V gene, and the remainder is unexplained. V and J calls and clone size are as listed in that table; D and trimming were resolved from the DNA. The sample table holds 100,000 to 150,000 clones, of which around 75% were seen once. 2.1% of the sample goes to the ten largest clones.

The cohort comprised fewer than 750 healthy bone marrow donors. Cohort members were all nominally healthy when sampled, although unrecorded immune exposures were likely present. The donor was CMV seronegative and was included in the group of a few hundred seronegative cohort members. A peripheral blood sample was provided by each donor, and peripheral blood mononuclear cells were used for TCR beta sequencing. Genomic DNA extraction from the blood cell samples was performed with the Qiagen DNeasy Blood Extraction Kit. This chain is built from TRBV2 and TRBJ2-1; a weak D assignment points to TRBD1 (6 bases agree). The clonotype originates from a man aged 25 to 40 in good health and CMV-seronegative. Sequencing was done on a sample of PBMCs. The CDR3 here reads CASSVQGSNEQFF. The sequenced DNA: TGTGCCAGCAGTGTCCAGGGGAGCAATGAGCAGTTCTTC. This CDR3, with the reference TRBV2 and TRBJ2-1 proteins standing in past its ends, gives the full variable domain EPEVTQTPSHQVTQMGQEVILRCVPISNHLYFYWYRQILGQKVEFLVSFYNNEISEKSEIFDDQFSVERPDGSNFTLKIRSTKLEDSAMYFCASSVQGSNEQFFGPGTRLTVL.